This passage covers 21 T cell receptor beta chains from one sample sequenced in a study of CD8 T cells in ankylosing spondylitis. Using its own MiXCR run on the 5' RACE reads, TCRdb lists one record per CDR3 protein. The data hold roughly 90,000 distinct CDR3 sequences, with roughly 8.3% observed a single time. Material: blood, either unsorted or a sorted T cell fraction (not recorded which). All receptors come from a male donor with ankylosing spondylitis or in good health (not recorded which).

This clonotype was recorded many times. J is TRBJ1-5 and V is TRBV12-3 or TRBV12-4; no firm D call. V dropped 2 bases and J dropped 4 bases, with 9 bases sitting between them. This CDR3 region has 14 residues. The CDR3 DNA reads as TGTGCCAGCAGTTTAACAGAGGGTAATCAGCCCCAGCATTTT. This sequence encodes CASSLTEGNQPQHF.

This clonotype was seen repeatedly, ten times or more. The gene calls are TRBV12-3 or TRBV12-4 and TRBJ2-7; 9 bases map to TRBD1. The V and J ends lost 6 bases and 3 bases, in that order; junction bases with no gene match: 3. The CDR3 contains 13 residues. The CDR3 protein is CASSWGQGYEQYF. CDR3 nucleotide sequence: TGTGCCAGCAGCTGGGGACAGGGCTACGAGCAGTACTTC.

This clonotype showed up many times. The rearrangement joins TRBV12-3 or TRBV12-4 to TRBJ2-1, with a possible D match to TRBD1 (5 bases). The CDR3 length is 15 residues. The V and J ends lost 1 base and 2 bases respectively, with 9 bases between them. The CDR3 sequence is CASSLVQGPYNEQFF. The CDR3, as DNA: TGTGCCAGCAGTTTAGTCCAGGGCCCCTACAATGAGCAGTTCTTC.

The sample holds many counts of this clonotype. V is TRBV27 and J is TRBJ1-1; no clear D gene. Germline CDR1 reads MNHEY; CDR2 reads SMNVEV (reference sequence). Trimming took off 2 bases at V and 1 base at J, with 8 bases between the two ends. There are 14 residues in the CDR3. In DNA form, the CDR3 reads TGTGCCAGCAGTTTAACCAGCTCGAACACTGAAGCTTTCTTT. This encodes CASSLTSSNTEAFF.

This clonotype occurred many times. The rearrangement joins TRBV5-4 to TRBJ2-2; 12 positions match TRBD1. Germline V gene lookup returns CDR1 SGHNT and CDR2 YYREEE (reference sequence). The CDR3 is made up of 15 amino acids. The V gene end was trimmed by 3 bases and the J gene end by 7 bases; junction bases not matched to a gene: 4. The CDR3 DNA sequence: TGTGCCAGCAGCTGGGGACAGGGGGCTATCGGGGAGCTGTTTTTT. Translating it yields CASSWGQGAIGELFF.

This clonotype has ten or more counts. The genes are TRBV10-3 and TRBJ2-3; tentative D call: TRBD1 (6 bases). This CDR3 comprises 17 residues. Germline CDR1 and CDR2: ENHRY and SYGVKD. Trimming stripped 6 bases from V and 3 bases from J, with 22 bases between. The CDR3 protein is CAISATPQGRLTDTQYF. The CDR3 nucleotides read TGTGCCATCAGCGCCACCCCACAGGGACGGCTGACAGATACGCAGTATTTT.

This clonotype was found many times. The chain combines TRBV5-7 with TRBJ2-6, with D perhaps matching TRBD1 (5 bases). TRBV5-7 is annotated as an ORF whose role is uncertain. This CDR3 has 18 residues. Trimming left V 0 bases short and J 0 bases short, with 13 bases between. As DNA, the CDR3 is TGTGCCAGCAGCTTGGGTACGGACACTTTCTCTGGGGCCAACGTCCTGACTTTC. Protein product: CASSLGTDTFSGANVLTF.

The rearrangement joins TRBV25-1 to TRBJ2-7; TRBD1 matches at 7 bases. V lost 4 bases and J lost 2; bases outside the gene matches: 11. The CDR3 length is 16 residues. Germline CDR1 reads MGHDK; CDR2 reads SYGVNS. This CDR3 reads CASSGGWDSRAYEQYF. In DNA form, the CDR3 reads TGTGCCAGCAGTGGGGGGTGGGACAGCAGGGCCTACGAGCAGTACTTC.

This clonotype has a count of ten or more. This chain connects TRBV19 to TRBJ2-5, with D perhaps matching TRBD1 or TRBD2 (5 bases each). The germline V gene encodes CDR1 LNHDA and CDR2 SQIVND (reference sequence). The CDR3 is 12 residues long. V was cut by 4 bases and J by 13 bases, with 16 bases left in between. The CDR3 loop is CASSTNRDLMYF. In nucleotides, the CDR3 is TGTGCCAGTAGTACCAACCGGGACCTAATGTACTTC.

About this clonotype itself: This may arise from a read error, as a much more abundant clone is one base away. The chain recombines TRBV6-2 or TRBV6-3 with TRBJ2-5; 10 bases line up with TRBD1. V lost 11 bases to trimming and J lost 2 bases; unmatched junction nucleotides: 8. The CDR3 is made up of 14 amino acids. Germline CDR1 MNHEY, CDR2 SVGEGT. Written as DNA, the CDR3 is TGTGCCGGCACCCGGGACAGGGGACAAGAGACCCAGTACTTC. Protein product: CAGTRDRGQETQYF.

In this sample, this clonotype turned up many times. The chain couples TRBV4-3 to TRBJ2-3, with D perhaps matching TRBD1 or TRBD2 (5 bases each). Deletions cut 0 bases from V and 5 bases from J, with 12 bases between. CDR3 size: 15 residues. CDR1 is LGHNA, CDR2 YSLEER, per germline. The CDR3 nucleotides read TGCGCCAGCAGCCAAGAGGGACCAGGTGAAGATACGCAGTATTTT. Its protein product is CASSQEGPGEDTQYF.

This clonotype came up many times. The chain has TRBV5-1 and TRBJ1-1; TRBD1 matches 9 bases. The CDR3 extends over 16 amino acids. V dropped 0 bases and J dropped 4; count of bases not matched to a gene: 7. Germline lookup yields CDR1 SGHRS and CDR2 YFSETQ. CDR3 residues: CASSLDKQGAGTEAFF. CDR3 coding DNA: TGCGCCAGCAGCTTGGATAAACAGGGGGCAGGCACTGAAGCTTTCTTT.

The table lists this clonotype with many counts. This chain uses TRBV29-1 with TRBJ2-4, with TRBD1 matching over 9 bases. The CDR3 contains 15 residues. Germline trimming cut 4 bases from V and 0 bases from J; bases unmatched to any gene: 4. From germline, CDR1 is SQVTM and CDR2 ANQGSEA. The CDR3 spells CSVARTGVAKNIQYF. The CDR3 coding sequence is TGCAGCGTTGCCCGGACAGGGGTAGCCAAAAACATTCAGTACTTC.

This clonotype was seen many times. The chain recombines TRBV18 with TRBJ1-2; D is ambiguous. Germline V gene lookup returns CDR1 KGHSH and CDR2 LQKENI. This CDR3 comprises 13 residues. The V and J ends lost 1 base and 6 bases respectively, with 9 bases between them. The CDR3 loop reads CASSPLDQNGYTF. The CDR3 nucleotides read TGTGCCAGCTCACCACTGGATCAGAATGGCTACACCTTC. Looking up the rest from reference TRBV18 and TRBJ1-2 gives the full variable domain: NAGVMQNPRHLVRRRGQEARLRCSPMKGHSHVYWYRQLPEEGLKFMVYLQKENIIDESGMPKERFSAEFPKEGPSILRIQQVVRGDSAAYFCASSPLDQNGYTFGSGTRLTVV.

This clonotype showed up many times. This chain uses TRBV12-3 or TRBV12-4 with TRBJ1-3; the D is unclear. V was cut by 2 bases and J by 0 bases, with 14 bases left in between. The CDR3 is 17 amino acids. Written as DNA, the CDR3 is TGTGCCAGCAGTTTAAGGGTGGCAGCAAACTCTGGAAACACCATATATTTT. This encodes CASSLRVAANSGNTIYF.

This clonotype has at least ten counts. The CDR3 DNA sequence: TGTGCCAGCAGCTATGGGGGGCCGGCCACAGATACGCAGTATTTT. This translates into CASSYGGPATDTQYF. This chain joins TRBV11-3 and TRBJ2-3, with D perhaps being TRBD1 or TRBD2 (6 bases each). There are 15 residues in the CDR3. V dropped 4 bases and J dropped 2 bases, with 13 bases sitting between them. Germline loops: CDR1 SGHNT, CDR2 YENEEA. The whole variable domain, filled in from reference TRBV11-3 and TRBJ2-3, reads EAGVVQSPRYKIIEKKQPVAFWCNPISGHNTLYWYLQNLGQGPELLIRYENEEAVDDSQLPKDRFSAERLKGVDSTLKIQPAELGDSAVYLCASSYGGPATDTQYFGPGTRLTVL.

In its sample, this clonotype was seen many times. The V call is TRBV4-3, the J call TRBJ1-1, with a possible D match to TRBD1 (6 bases). Germline CDR1 is LGHNA and CDR2 is YSLEER. This CDR3 contains 16 residues. V shed 1 base and J shed 3 bases, with 15 bases lying between them. This chain's CDR3 is CASSQVRGYIDTEAFF. The CDR3 bases are TGCGCCAGCAGCCAAGTTAGGGGGTATATAGACACTGAAGCTTTCTTT.

There are a few counts of this clonotype. The gene calls are TRBV5-8 and TRBJ1-3; D may be TRBD1 (6 bases). Trimming took off 2 bases at V and 0 bases at J, with 12 bases between the two ends. This CDR3 is 16 amino acids long. Germline CDR1 reads SGHTS; CDR2 reads YDEGEE. In DNA, the CDR3 is TGTGCCAGCAGCTTTGTGGACAGCTACTCTGGAAACACCATATATTTT. Its protein product is CASSFVDSYSGNTIYF.

This clonotype has a count of ten or more. The chain is built from TRBV11-3 and TRBJ2-1, with D unclear. CDR1 and CDR2 from the germline V gene are SGHNT and YENEEA. Trimming shortened V by 0 bases and J by 5 bases, and 14 bases separated the two germline ends. This CDR3 has 16 residues. CDR3 region: CASSLDRSSRHNEQFF. The CDR3 region has the DNA TGTGCCAGCAGCTTAGATAGGTCTAGTCGACACAATGAGCAGTTCTTC.

This clonotype occurred many times. The DNA for the CDR3 is TGTGCCAGCAGCTTGAGCGGGGATACGCAGTATTTT. Protein: CASSLSGDTQYF. The chain recombines TRBV7-9 with TRBJ2-3; possible D gene TRBD2, 6 bases. Deletions cut 3 bases from V and 6 bases from J, with 7 bases between. The germline V gene has CDR1 SEHNR and CDR2 FQNEAQ (reference sequence). The length of the CDR3 is 12 residues. Drawing the rest from reference TRBV7-9 and TRBJ2-3, the complete variable domain is DTGVSQNPRHKITKRGQNVTFRCDPISEHNRLYWYRQTLGQGPEFLTYFQNEAQLEKSRLLSDRFSAERPKGSFSTLEIQRTEQGDSAMYLCASSLSGDTQYFGPGTRLTVL.

This clonotype was observed a handful of times. V and J are TRBV5-5 and TRBJ1-3; D call uncertain. The V gene's germline CDR1 is SGHKS and CDR2 YYEKEE (reference sequence). Between the trimmed V and J ends, which lost 0 bases and 0 bases, there was a span of 10 bases. The CDR3 loop spans 16 amino acids. CDR3 sequence (DNA): TGTGCCAGCAGCTTGGAACCCGGCCACTCTGGAAACACCATATATTTT. Its protein is CASSLEPGHSGNTIYF.